A selection of T cell receptor beta chains follows, all from one sample in a study of shared clonotypes between healthy human individuals. Clones were sequenced by immunoSEQ multiplex PCR, and TCRdb holds only the in-frame ones, with some missing. Of 2 million to 2.5 million clones in the sample, more than 85% were seen once. Sequenced: naive CD4+ T cells from PBMCs. These receptors all come from a young man in good health. Some clones in this sample may be carry-over from other donors' samples. Both conserved end residues are part of each CDR3. A D gene is named only where the DNA matches it firmly. Rows give clone size only sometimes, using once, few, many, or a class for an expanded clone.

clone size	J gene	D gene	V gene	CDR3 protein	CDR3 DNA
.	TRBJ1-1	.	TRBV30	CAWSFDTLTEAFF	TGTGCCTGGAGTTTTGACACACTCACTGAAGCTTTCTTT
.	TRBJ1-5	.	TRBV18	CASSPDKGGNQPQHF	TGTGCCAGCTCACCCGACAAGGGAGGCAATCAGCCCCAGCATTTT
.	TRBJ2-5	.	TRBV29-1	CSGDRLQETQYF	TGCAGCGGTGACAGGCTTCAAGAGACCCAGTACTTC
.	TRBJ1-1	.	TRBV6-1	CASGTYRDTEAFF	TGTGCCAGCGGGACCTACAGGGACACTGAAGCTTTCTTT
once	TRBJ2-6	.	TRBV5-5	CASSPNPVASGANVLTF	TGTGCCAGCAGCCCTAATCCCGTGGCCTCTGGGGCCAACGTCCTGACTTTC
.	TRBJ2-5	.	TRBV2	CASSGDGGRETQYF	TGTGCCAGCAGTGGAGACGGCGGGCGAGAGACCCAGTACTTC
.	TRBJ2-1	.	TRBV5-1	CASSLGGGPTYNEQFF	TGCGCCAGCAGCTTGGGTGGCGGACCCACCTACAATGAGCAGTTCTTC
.	TRBJ2-3	.	TRBV9	CASSVVTAGDTQYF	TGTGCCAGCAGCGTAGTAACAGCTGGGGATACGCAGTATTTT
.	TRBJ1-4	.	TRBV28	CASSSRPRATNEKLFF	TGTGCCAGCAGCTCCCGGCCAAGAGCAACTAATGAAAAACTGTTTTTT
.	TRBJ2-3	.	TRBV25-1	CASTKGSGTSTDTQYF	TGTGCCAGCACCAAAGGATCAGGGACGAGCACAGATACGCAGTATTTT
.	TRBJ1-5	TRBD1	TRBV6-1	CASSEYERGLGQPQHF	TGTGCCAGCAGTGAATACGAAAGGGGGCTCGGACAGCCCCAGCATTTT
.	TRBJ2-4	TRBD1	TRBV6-6	CASSKDRGANIQYF	TGTGCCAGCAGTAAAGACAGGGGTGCGAACATTCAGTACTTC
.	TRBJ1-2	TRBD1	TRBV5-1	CASSRWTGPGGNYGYTF	TGCGCCAGCAGCCGATGGACAGGCCCCGGCGGGAACTATGGCTACACCTTC
.	TRBJ2-4	TRBD2	TRBV7-2	CASSPSPAGGLPKNIQYF	TGTGCCAGCAGCCCTAGCCCAGCGGGGGGATTACCCAAAAACATTCAGTACTTC
.	TRBJ1-1	TRBD1	TRBV25-1	CASRTDRGPPEAFF	TGTGCCAGCAGAACCGACAGGGGGCCGCCTGAAGCTTTCTTT
.	TRBJ2-7	.	TRBV6-6	CASSRVAGPYEQYF	TGTGCCAGCAGCCGCGTAGCAGGACCCTACGAGCAGTACTTC
.	TRBJ1-4	.	TRBV28	CASSSGPWGEKLFF	TGTGCCAGCAGTTCGGGACCCTGGGGGGAAAAACTGTTTTTT
.	TRBJ1-5	.	TRBV7-6	CASSPEAASVYSNQPQHF	TGTGCCAGCAGCCCCGAGGCCGCCTCCGTTTATAGCAATCAGCCCCAGCATTTT
.	TRBJ2-6	.	TRBV7-8	CASSPGGYSGANVLTF	TGTGCCAGCAGCCCTGGCGGTTACTCTGGGGCCAACGTCCTGACTTTC
.	TRBJ1-2	.	TRBV18	CASSRDLTYGYTF	TGTGCCAGCTCTCGGGATCTAACCTATGGCTACACCTTC
.	TRBJ1-5	.	TRBV28	CASSLPRDRYQPQHF	TGTGCCAGCAGTTTACCCCGGGACCGCTATCAGCCCCAGCATTTT
.	TRBJ1-1	TRBD1	TRBV29-1	CSVRQGMNTEAFF	TGCAGCGTTAGACAGGGGATGAACACTGAAGCTTTCTTT
.	TRBJ2-2	TRBD1	TRBV25-1	CASSETGARPGELFF	TGTGCCAGCAGTGAGACAGGGGCTCGCCCCGGGGAGCTGTTTTTT